The rows below give T cell receptor beta chains drawn from one sample of a study of blood T cell repertoires in COVID-19. Libraries were prepared by immunoSEQ multiplex PCR; TCRdb keeps only in-frame clonotypes and omits some of them. The data hold approximately 280,000 clones, with approximately 88% observed a single time. The source material was peripheral blood. Every receptor here comes from a man between 18 and 35 years old with active or convalescent COVID-19. Each CDR3 is given with its conserved first and last residue. The D gene is left open where the match is weak. Not all rows give a size; the values are once, few, many and, for expanded clones, a class.

cdr3_nt cdr3_aa j_call v_call d_call clone_size
TGTGCAAGTCGCTTAGTTACAGGAAACTCCTACAATGAGCAGTTCTTC CASRLVTGNSYNEQFF TRBJ2-1 TRBV12-2 - -
TGTGCCAGCAGCTTGACAGGGAGGAACACTGAAGCTTTCTTT CASSLTGRNTEAFF TRBJ1-1 TRBV7-6 TRBD1 -
TGTGCCAGCTCACCACCGGAGGGGTCCCAGTACTTC CASSPPEGSQYF TRBJ2-5 TRBV18 - -
TGTGCCAGCAGTGATTCGGCAGGGGAGGGAAAAGAGACCCAGTACTTC CASSDSAGEGKETQYF TRBJ2-5 TRBV6-1 - once
TGTGCCAGCAGCGCAGGGTTGGATCAGCCCCAGCATTTT CASSAGLDQPQHF TRBJ1-5 TRBV7-3 - -
TGCAGTGCTAGTACCGGCTCCTACGAGCAGTACTTC CSASTGSYEQYF TRBJ2-7 TRBV20-1 - -
TGTGCCAGCAGTTCCTCAGGGGGATATAGTGGTGAAGCTTTCTTT CASSSSGGYSGEAFF TRBJ1-1 TRBV27 TRBD1 -
TGTGCCAGCAGTTACACAGCAGGGAATTCACCCCTCCACTTT CASSYTAGNSPLHF TRBJ1-6 TRBV7-8 - once
TGTGCCAGCAGCTTCTTGGGGGCGCAGGACGAGCAGTACTTC CASSFLGAQDEQYF TRBJ2-7 TRBV5-5 - -
TGTGCCAGCAGTTCTCAGACAGGGTTTCAAGAGACCCAGTACTTC CASSSQTGFQETQYF TRBJ2-5 TRBV27 TRBD1 -
TGCGCCAGCAGCTTGTACGCGGGGGTAGGCGATGAGCAGTTCTTC CASSLYAGVGDEQFF TRBJ2-1 TRBV5-1 TRBD2 -
TGTGCCAGCAGCCAAGATGATAGAAGGGGAGGAAACACCATATATTTT CASSQDDRRGGNTIYF TRBJ1-3 TRBV3-1/TRBV3-2 - -
TGTGCCAGCAGCCAAGTTAGCGGACTCTACGAGCAGTACTTC CASSQVSGLYEQYF TRBJ2-7 TRBV3-1/TRBV3-2 - -
TGTGCCAGTACCCCAGGTAGGGGGCTCGGCTATGGCTACACCTTC CASTPGRGLGYGYTF TRBJ1-2 TRBV19 TRBD1 -
TGTGCCAGCTCACCGGTCAGGGGTGAGAGCAATCAGCCCCAGCATTTT CASSPVRGESNQPQHF TRBJ1-5 TRBV18 - -
TGTGCCAGCAGGTCTTCGGACATTCAGTACTTC CASRSSDIQYF TRBJ2-4 TRBV2 - -
TGTGCCAGCAGCTCTGAGACGGCGGGGGATAGTGGCTACACCTTC CASSSETAGDSGYTF TRBJ1-2 TRBV13 - once
TGTGCCAGCAGTTACGGGGCGAGTTCCTACACCGGGGAGCTGTTTTTT CASSYGASSYTGELFF TRBJ2-2 TRBV6-5 - -
TGTGCCAGTAGACCGGGACAGGGAGACACTGAAGCTTTCTTT CASRPGQGDTEAFF TRBJ1-1 TRBV19 TRBD1 once
TGTGCCAGCAGTTTAAGAGAATACAATGAGCAGTTCTTC CASSLREYNEQFF TRBJ2-1 TRBV27 - -
TGTGCCAGCAGCTTAGGCCCCGGGACAGCAGATAATTCACCCCTCCACTTT CASSLGPGTADNSPLHF TRBJ1-6 TRBV7-8 TRBD1 -
TGCGCCAGCAGCCTGTGGGACAGGTCCAATGTGAATGAGCAGTTCTTC CASSLWDRSNVNEQFF TRBJ2-1 TRBV5-1 TRBD1 -
TGTGCTAGTGGCCCAGGGATAAACTATGGCTACACCTTC CASGPGINYGYTF TRBJ1-2 TRBV12-5 - -
TGTGCCAGCAGCTTCGTATCAGGGGGCCGTACAGATACGCAGTATTTT CASSFVSGGRTDTQYF TRBJ2-3 TRBV5-6 TRBD1 -
TGTGCCAGCAGCTCCCGGGACTCGGAGACCCAGTACTTC CASSSRDSETQYF TRBJ2-5 TRBV11-3 - -
TGCGCCATCGAGGATGCTAGCGGGGGAACAGATACGCAGTATTTT CAIEDASGGTDTQYF TRBJ2-3 TRBV5-1 TRBD2 -
TGCAGCGTTGCGGGACAGGGTGACACTGAAGCTTTCTTT CSVAGQGDTEAFF TRBJ1-1 TRBV29-1 TRBD1 -
TGTGCCAGCAGCAAAAGAGGGAATCAGCCCCAGCATTTT CASSKRGNQPQHF TRBJ1-5 TRBV21-1 - -
TGCGCCAGCAGCTTGGGACTAGCGAGCTACGAGCAGTACTTC CASSLGLASYEQYF TRBJ2-7 TRBV5-1 TRBD2 -
TGCGCCAGCAGCCAAGAGAGGGGGTTTAACACTGAAGCTTTCTTT CASSQERGFNTEAFF TRBJ1-1 TRBV4-3 - -
TGCGCCAGCAGCCCAACTAGCGGGGGTTCGGTGGAGCAGTACTTC CASSPTSGGSVEQYF TRBJ2-7 TRBV5-1 TRBD2 -
TGTGCCATCAGTGAGGGACAGGGGGAATCACCCCTCCACTTT CAISEGQGESPLHF TRBJ1-6 TRBV10-3 TRBD1 -
TGTGCCAGTAACAGGGGCTTGGGATACAATGAGCAGTTCTTC CASNRGLGYNEQFF TRBJ2-1 TRBV19 TRBD1 -
TGTGCCAGCAGCGTCCGGGACTACAATGAGCAGTTCTTC CASSVRDYNEQFF TRBJ2-1 TRBV7-2 - few
TGTGCCAGCAGCGACCGAGGGACAGGGGAGGAAAAACTGTTTTTT CASSDRGTGEEKLFF TRBJ1-4 TRBV9 TRBD1 -
TGCGCCAGCAGCTTGGGAGCCTACGAGCAGTACTTC CASSLGAYEQYF TRBJ2-7 TRBV5-1 - -
TGTGCCAGTAGTATCCTCGGACTAGCGGGGGGCGTCGACACAGATACGCAGTATTTT CASSILGLAGGVDTDTQYF TRBJ2-3 TRBV19 TRBD2 -
TGTGCCAGCAGCGACAGACAGCCAACTAATGAAAAACTGTTTTTT CASSDRQPTNEKLFF TRBJ1-4 TRBV5-8 - -
TGTGCCACCAGTTTACTAGCGGGGGGGCCATACGAGCAGTACTTC CATSLLAGGPYEQYF TRBJ2-7 TRBV24-1 TRBD2 -
TGCGCCAGCAGCCAAGAAACAGGTCGACAGGGGTTCTTCGAGCAGTACTTC CASSQETGRQGFFEQYF TRBJ2-7 TRBV4-3 TRBD1 once
TGTGCCACTTCTCGACAAGCAACTAATGAAAAACTGTTTTTT CATSRQATNEKLFF TRBJ1-4 TRBV7-9 - -
TGTGCCAGCAGCTTAGCGGACAGGGGGAACTATGGCTACACCTTC CASSLADRGNYGYTF TRBJ1-2 TRBV7-9 TRBD1 few
TGTGCCAGCAGTTACTCGGGACAGGGATCAGGAAACACCATATATTTT CASSYSGQGSGNTIYF TRBJ1-3 TRBV6-5 TRBD1 -
TGCGCCAGCAGCCAAGGGGGGGGCAGGGGGCAATACGAGCAGTACTTC CASSQGGGRGQYEQYF TRBJ2-7 TRBV4-1 - -
TGCGCCAGCAGTGACAGCGGGACAGGGACTGAAAAACTGTTTTTT CASSDSGTGTEKLFF TRBJ1-4 TRBV10-1 TRBD1 -